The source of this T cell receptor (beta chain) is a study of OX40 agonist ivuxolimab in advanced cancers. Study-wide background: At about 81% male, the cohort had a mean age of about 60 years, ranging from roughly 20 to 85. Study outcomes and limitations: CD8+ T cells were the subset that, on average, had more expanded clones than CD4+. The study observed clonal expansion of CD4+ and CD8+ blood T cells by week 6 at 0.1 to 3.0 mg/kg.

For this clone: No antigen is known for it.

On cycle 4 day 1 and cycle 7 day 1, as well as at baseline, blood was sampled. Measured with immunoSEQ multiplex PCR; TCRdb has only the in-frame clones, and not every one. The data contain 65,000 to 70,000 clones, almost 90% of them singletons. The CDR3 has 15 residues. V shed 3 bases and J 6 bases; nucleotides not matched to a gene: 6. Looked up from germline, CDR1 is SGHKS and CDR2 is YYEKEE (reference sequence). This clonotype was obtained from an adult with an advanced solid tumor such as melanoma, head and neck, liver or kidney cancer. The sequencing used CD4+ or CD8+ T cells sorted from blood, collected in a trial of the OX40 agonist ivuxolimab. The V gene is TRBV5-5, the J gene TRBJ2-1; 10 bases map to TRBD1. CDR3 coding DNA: TGTGCCAGCAGCTGGGGACAGGGGCGTTTCAATGAGCAGTTCTTC. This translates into CASSWGQGRFNEQFF.